A selection of T cell receptor beta chains follows, all from one sample in a study of blood T cells in healthy people across ages. Via MiXCR, TCRdb re-called the 5' RACE reads, giving one row per CDR3 protein. The sample consists of about 620,000 distinct CDR3 sequences, more than 45% of them appearing once. Sequencing was performed on blood. The origin of the receptors is a woman older than 75 in good health. CDR3s include the opening cysteine and the closing phenylalanine or tryptophan. D genes are given only for firm matches. Clone size appears in some rows only: once, few, many, or a class for an expanded clone.

d_call j_call v_call clone_size cdr3_aa cdr3_nt
- TRBJ2-7 TRBV7-2 many CASTPTAGAYEQYF TGTGCCAGCACTCCTACAGCAGGAGCCTACGAGCAGTACTTC
- TRBJ1-2 TRBV29-1 - CSHPGPGYGYTF TGCAGCCACCCCGGCCCTGGCTATGGCTACACCTTC
- TRBJ2-1 TRBV9 - CASSKRSNNEQFF TGTGCCAGCAGCAAACGCAGCAACAATGAGCAGTTCTTC
- TRBJ2-7 TRBV5-1 - CASSLVSGEIDEQYF TGCGCCAGCAGCTTGGTGTCAGGGGAGATCGATGAGCAGTACTTC
TRBD1 TRBJ2-7 TRBV7-9 many CASSFILGQGVYEQYF TGTGCCAGCAGCTTTATTTTGGGACAGGGGGTTTACGAGCAGTACTTC
- TRBJ2-1 TRBV4-1 - CASSQVQGDEQFF TGCGCCAGCAGCCAAGTCCAGGGAGATGAGCAGTTCTTC
- TRBJ2-7 TRBV4-1 - CASSQAPQGLRYEQYF TGCGCCAGCAGCCAAGCCCCACAGGGCCTGAGATACGAGCAGTACTTC
TRBD2 TRBJ2-2 TRBV20-1 - CSAPGLAGNTGELFF TGCAGTGCCCCTGGACTAGCGGGGAACACCGGGGAGCTGTTTTTT
TRBD1 TRBJ2-2 TRBV12-3/TRBV12-4 few CASSLDREPSNTGELFF TGTGCCAGCAGTCTCGACAGGGAACCCTCGAACACCGGGGAGCTGTTTTTT
- TRBJ2-1 TRBV14 - CASSRGVGRGLYNEQFF TGTGCCAGCAGCCGGGGGGTTGGAAGGGGACTTTACAATGAGCAGTTCTTC
- TRBJ1-2 TRBV20-1 few CSAKGETPSTHGYTF TGCAGTGCTAAAGGGGAAACACCATCTACCCATGGCTACACCTTC
- TRBJ2-2 TRBV2 - CASSVEGRTGELFF TGTGCCAGCAGTGTAGAGGGGAGGACCGGGGAGCTGTTTTTT
- TRBJ2-5 TRBV28 - CASSLELLTGETQYF TGTGCCAGCAGTTTAGAACTGTTGACAGGAGAGACCCAGTACTTC
TRBD2 TRBJ2-1 TRBV7-3 many CASSLAGGLYEQFF TGTGCCAGCAGCTTAGCGGGGGGGCTCTATGAGCAGTTCTTC
- TRBJ2-4 TRBV20-1 - CSVGPEAKNIQYF TGCAGTGTGGGTCCAGAAGCCAAAAACATTCAGTACTTC
TRBD1 TRBJ1-4 TRBV30 - CALGQGASVLFF TGTGCCCTTGGACAGGGGGCGTCAGTACTGTTTTTT
TRBD1 TRBJ1-1 TRBV29-1 - CSVEVTGGRSFF TGCAGCGTTGAAGTCACAGGGGGACGATCTTTCTTT
- TRBJ2-3 TRBV7-3 few CASSSEWRHTDTQYF TGTGCCAGCAGCTCAGAGTGGAGGCACACAGATACGCAGTATTTT
- TRBJ1-1 TRBV7-9 - CASRTVTEAFF TGTGCCAGCCGTACGGTCACTGAAGCTTTCTTT
- TRBJ1-1 TRBV27 - CASRQKGYGGNTEAFF TGTGCCAGCAGACAAAAAGGATACGGGGGGAACACTGAAGCTTTCTTT
TRBD1 TRBJ1-2 TRBV7-9 few CASSQAGGNGYTF TGTGCCAGCTCCCAGGCAGGGGGCAATGGCTACACCTTC
- TRBJ1-1 TRBV29-1 - CSVKRGARHTEAFF TGCAGCGTCAAAAGGGGGGCTCGGCACACTGAAGCTTTCTTT
- TRBJ2-1 TRBV29-1 - CGTQSGTALNEQFF TGCGGCACCCAATCCGGGACGGCCCTTAATGAGCAGTTCTTC
- TRBJ1-1 TRBV20-1 - CSARDPRGGRDTEAFF TGCAGTGCTAGAGATCCCAGGGGAGGTAGGGATACTGAAGCTTTCTTT
- TRBJ1-2 TRBV6-2/TRBV6-3 - CASSYSIQAANYGYTF TGTGCCAGCAGTTACTCGATCCAGGCAGCTAACTATGGCTACACCTTC
TRBD1 TRBJ2-7 TRBV4-3 - CASSQTTGDQYEQYF TGCGCCAGCAGCCAGACGACAGGGGATCAGTACGAGCAGTACTTC
TRBD1 TRBJ2-3 TRBV6-6 many CASSYPRTGWATGTDTQYF TGTGCCAGCAGTTACCCCCGGACAGGGTGGGCTACGGGCACAGATACGCAGTATTTT
- TRBJ2-5 TRBV4-1 - CASSQDDSPAQYF TGCGCCAGCAGCCAAGACGACAGCCCAGCCCAGTACTTC
- TRBJ1-5 TRBV20-1 many CSAGNSDFSNQPQHF TGCAGTGCTGGAAACAGCGATTTTAGCAATCAGCCCCAGCATTTT
- TRBJ2-5 TRBV3-1 many CASSPRRETQYF TGTGCCAGCAGCCCTCGGAGGGAGACCCAGTACTTC
- TRBJ2-3 TRBV12-5 many CASGLWMDTQYF TGTGCTAGTGGTTTGTGGATGGATACGCAGTATTTT
TRBD1 TRBJ2-5 TRBV5-1 - CASSPGTVGQETQYF TGCGCCAGCAGCCCCGGGACAGTGGGACAAGAGACCCAGTACTTC
TRBD2 TRBJ2-1 TRBV30 few CAWRREGNEQFF TGTGCCTGGAGGAGGGAGGGGAATGAGCAGTTCTTC
- TRBJ2-7 TRBV28 - CASSRAGRGYLLPSPYEQYF TGTGCCAGCAGCCGCGCCGGGAGAGGGTACCTCCTCCCTTCCCCCTACGAGCAGTACTTC
TRBD1 TRBJ2-7 TRBV12-3/TRBV12-4 - CASSVRTGIGEQYF TGTGCCAGCAGTGTACGGACAGGGATCGGTGAGCAGTACTTC
TRBD1 TRBJ2-4 TRBV7-3 - CASSLRLRTGDTGIQYF TGTGCCAGCAGCCTAAGGCTTCGGACAGGGGATACAGGCATTCAGTACTTC
- TRBJ2-1 TRBV24-1 - CATSDPTVYNEQFF TGTGCCACCAGTGACCCGACAGTTTACAATGAGCAGTTCTTC
TRBD1 TRBJ1-2 TRBV5-1 - CASSSPTGVHTF TGCGCCAGCAGCTCCCCAACAGGGGTCCACACCTTC
TRBD2 TRBJ2-7 TRBV29-1 - CSVEEASGLFYEQYF TGCAGCGTTGAAGAGGCTAGCGGGCTTTTCTACGAGCAGTACTTC
- TRBJ2-2 TRBV10-3 few CAISESLLPGELFF TGTGCCATCAGTGAGTCGTTGTTACCCGGGGAGCTGTTTTTT
- TRBJ2-5 TRBV15 - CATSRDLVRGETQYF TGTGCCACCAGCAGAGATTTAGTTCGCGGAGAGACCCAGTACTTC
- TRBJ1-1 TRBV6-2/TRBV6-3 - CASSYAPNLRPEAFF TGTGCCAGCAGTTACGCGCCAAACCTTCGGCCTGAAGCTTTCTTT
- TRBJ2-5 TRBV25-1 few CASSDKGYQETQYF TGTGCCAGCAGTGACAAGGGGTACCAAGAGACCCAGTACTTC
TRBD2 TRBJ2-7 TRBV3-1 - CASSRAAGGCEQYF TGTGCCAGCAGCCGTGCAGCGGGGGGATGTGAGCAGTACTTC
- TRBJ2-2 TRBV3-1 - CASSQDLVAGELFF TGTGCCAGCAGCCAAGATCTAGTTGCCGGGGAGCTGTTTTTT